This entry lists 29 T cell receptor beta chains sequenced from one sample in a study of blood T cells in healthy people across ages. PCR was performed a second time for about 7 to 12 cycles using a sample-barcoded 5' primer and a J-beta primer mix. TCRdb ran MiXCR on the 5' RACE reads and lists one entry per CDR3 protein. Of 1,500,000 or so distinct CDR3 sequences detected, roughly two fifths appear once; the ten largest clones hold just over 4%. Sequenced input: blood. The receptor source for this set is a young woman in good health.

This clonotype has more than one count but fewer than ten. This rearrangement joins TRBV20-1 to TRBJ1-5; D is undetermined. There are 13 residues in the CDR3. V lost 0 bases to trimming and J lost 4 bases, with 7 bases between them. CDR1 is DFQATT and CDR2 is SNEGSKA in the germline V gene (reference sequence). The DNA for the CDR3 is TGCAGTGCTAGAGATGGCCGTAATCAGCCCCAGCATTTT. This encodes CSARDGRNQPQHF.

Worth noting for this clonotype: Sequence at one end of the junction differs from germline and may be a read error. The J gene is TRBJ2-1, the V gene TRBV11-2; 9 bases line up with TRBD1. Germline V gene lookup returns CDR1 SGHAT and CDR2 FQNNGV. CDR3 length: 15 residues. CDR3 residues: CATSRGGRTGAFWFF. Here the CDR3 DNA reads TGTGCCACCAGCCGTGGTGGAAGGACAGGGGCCTTCTGGTTCTTC.

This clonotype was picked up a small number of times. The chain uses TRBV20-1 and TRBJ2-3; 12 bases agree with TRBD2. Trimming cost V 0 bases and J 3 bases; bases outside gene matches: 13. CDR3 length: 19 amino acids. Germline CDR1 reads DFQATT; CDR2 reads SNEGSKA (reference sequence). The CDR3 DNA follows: TGCAGTGCTAGAGATCCTAAGGGTACTAGCGGGAGGAGAACAGATACGCAGTATTTT. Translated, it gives CSARDPKGTSGRRTDTQYF.

CDR3 region: CSARSGHFYGYTF. CDR3 DNA sequence: TGCAGTGCTAGGTCTGGACACTTTTATGGCTACACCTTC. The rearrangement uses TRBV20-1 and TRBJ1-2, with a weak D call TRBD1 (5 bases). V lost 3 bases and J 5 bases, leaving 13 bases between the germline ends. Germline CDR1 DFQATT, CDR2 SNEGSKA (reference sequence). The length of the CDR3 is 13 residues.

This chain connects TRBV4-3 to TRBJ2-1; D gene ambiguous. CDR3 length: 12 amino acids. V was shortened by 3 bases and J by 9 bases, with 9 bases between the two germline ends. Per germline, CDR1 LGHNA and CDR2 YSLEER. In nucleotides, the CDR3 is TGCGCCAGCAGCCACGTCGCGAGTGAGCAGTTCTTC. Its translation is CASSHVASEQFF.

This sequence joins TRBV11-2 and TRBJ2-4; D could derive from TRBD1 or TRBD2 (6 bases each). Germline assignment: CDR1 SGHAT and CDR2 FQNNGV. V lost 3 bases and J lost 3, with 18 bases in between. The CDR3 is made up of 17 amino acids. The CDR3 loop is CASSLAGTRTVKNIQYF. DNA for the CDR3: TGTGCCAGCAGCTTGGCGGGGACGAGGACAGTCAAAAACATTCAGTACTTC. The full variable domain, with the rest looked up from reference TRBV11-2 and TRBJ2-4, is EAGVAQSPRYKIIEKRQSVAFWCNPISGHATLYWYQQILGQGPKLLIQFQNNGVVDDSQLPKDRFSAERLKGVDSTLKIQPAKLEDSAVYLCASSLAGTRTVKNIQYFGAGTRLSVL.

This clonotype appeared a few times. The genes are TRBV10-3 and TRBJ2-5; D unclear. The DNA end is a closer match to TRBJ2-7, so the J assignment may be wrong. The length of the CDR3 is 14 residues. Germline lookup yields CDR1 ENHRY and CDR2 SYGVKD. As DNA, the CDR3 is TGTGCCATCAGTGTTAATTATGGTGAATACGAGCAGTACTTC. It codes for CAISVNYGEYEQYF.

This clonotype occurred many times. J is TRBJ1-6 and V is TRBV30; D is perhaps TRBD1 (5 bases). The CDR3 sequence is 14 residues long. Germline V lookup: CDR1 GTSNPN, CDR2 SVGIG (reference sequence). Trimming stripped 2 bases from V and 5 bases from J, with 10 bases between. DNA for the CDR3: TGTGCCTGGAGTTCAGGGAGAGATAATTCACCCCTCCACTTT. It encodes CAWSSGRDNSPLHF.

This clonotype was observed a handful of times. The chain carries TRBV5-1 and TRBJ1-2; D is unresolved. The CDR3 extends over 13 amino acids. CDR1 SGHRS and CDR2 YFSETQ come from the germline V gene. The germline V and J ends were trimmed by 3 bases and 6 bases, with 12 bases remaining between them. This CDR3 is CASSSIRTNGYTF. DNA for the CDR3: TGCGCCAGCAGCTCCATTCGGACTAATGGCTACACCTTC.

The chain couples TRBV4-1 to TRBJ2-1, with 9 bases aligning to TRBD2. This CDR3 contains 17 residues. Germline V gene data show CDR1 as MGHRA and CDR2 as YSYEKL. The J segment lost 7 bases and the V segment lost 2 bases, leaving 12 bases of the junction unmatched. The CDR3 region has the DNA TGCGCCAGCAGCCAACAGCCGATAGCGGGGGCTCGGAATGAGCAGTTCTTC. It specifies CASSQQPIAGARNEQFF.

The CDR3 sequence: CASSHGGRGIVGYGYTF. CDR3 in DNA: TGTGCCAGCAGTCACGGCGGCAGGGGTATTGTTGGGTATGGCTACACCTTC. The chain recombines TRBV6-5 with TRBJ1-2; D is possibly TRBD1 (6 bases). From germline, CDR1 is MNHEY and CDR2 SVGAGI. Trimming removed 5 bases at V and 5 bases at J, with 24 bases between. The CDR3 totals 17 residues.

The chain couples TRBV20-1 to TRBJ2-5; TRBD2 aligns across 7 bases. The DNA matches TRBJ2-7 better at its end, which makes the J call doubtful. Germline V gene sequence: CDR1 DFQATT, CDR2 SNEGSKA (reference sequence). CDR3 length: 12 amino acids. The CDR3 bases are TGCAGTGCTACGGGGGGAAGGGGCGAGCAGTACTTC. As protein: CSATGGRGEQYF.

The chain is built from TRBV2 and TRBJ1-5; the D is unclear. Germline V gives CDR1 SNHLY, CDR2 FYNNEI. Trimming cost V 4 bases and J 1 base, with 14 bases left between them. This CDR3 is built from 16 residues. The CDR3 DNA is TGTGCCAGCAGTGTGTGGTCGCGGAGGAGCAATCAGCCCCAGCATTTT. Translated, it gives CASSVWSRRSNQPQHF.

This chain's CDR3 is CSAMDGSNSYEQYF. CDR3 coding DNA: TGCAGTGCTATGGATGGAAGTAACTCCTACGAGCAGTACTTC. The chain employs TRBV20-1 and TRBJ2-7; D is uncertain. V was pared by 4 bases and J by 0 bases, with 13 bases between. CDR1 is DFQATT, CDR2 SNEGSKA, per germline (reference sequence). The CDR3 spans 14 residues.

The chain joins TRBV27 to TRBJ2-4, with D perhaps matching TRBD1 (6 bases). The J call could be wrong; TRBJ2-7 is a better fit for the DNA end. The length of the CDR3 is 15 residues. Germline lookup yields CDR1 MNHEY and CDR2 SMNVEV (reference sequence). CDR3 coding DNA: TGTGCCAGCACCACGAACCCCAGGGGCATCTCCGAGCAGTACTTC. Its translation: CASTTNPRGISEQYF.

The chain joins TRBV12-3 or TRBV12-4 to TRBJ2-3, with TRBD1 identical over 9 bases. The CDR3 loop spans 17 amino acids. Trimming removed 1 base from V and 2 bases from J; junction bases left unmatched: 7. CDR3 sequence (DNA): TGTGCCAGCAGTTTAGAGCCCGGACAGGGGATCACAGATACGCAGTATTTT. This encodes CASSLEPGQGITDTQYF.

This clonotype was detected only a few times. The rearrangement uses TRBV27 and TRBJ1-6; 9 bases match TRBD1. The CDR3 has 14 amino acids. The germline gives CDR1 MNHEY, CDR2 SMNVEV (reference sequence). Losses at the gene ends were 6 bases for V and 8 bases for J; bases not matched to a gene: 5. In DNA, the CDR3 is TGTGCCAGCAGCCCGGGACAGGGTTATTCACCCCTCCACTTT. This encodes CASSPGQGYSPLHF.

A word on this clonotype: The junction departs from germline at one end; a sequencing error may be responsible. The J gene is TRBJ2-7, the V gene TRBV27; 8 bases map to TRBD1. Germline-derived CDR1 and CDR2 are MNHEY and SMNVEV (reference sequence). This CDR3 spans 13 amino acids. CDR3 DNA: TGTACCAGCAGGACAGGGCTCTCCTACGAGCAGTACTTC. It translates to CTSRTGLSYEQYF.

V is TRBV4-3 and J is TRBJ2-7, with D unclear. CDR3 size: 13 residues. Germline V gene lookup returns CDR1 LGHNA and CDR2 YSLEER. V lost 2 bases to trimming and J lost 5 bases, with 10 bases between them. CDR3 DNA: TGCGCCAGCAGCCAACGGTACCTAGACGAGCAGTACTTC. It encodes CASSQRYLDEQYF.

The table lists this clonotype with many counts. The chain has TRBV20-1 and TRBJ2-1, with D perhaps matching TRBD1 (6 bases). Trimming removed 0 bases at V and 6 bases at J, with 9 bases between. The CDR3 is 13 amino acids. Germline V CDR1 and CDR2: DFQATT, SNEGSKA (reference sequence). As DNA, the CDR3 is TGCAGTGCTAGAGATCTAGGGGGCAATGAGCAGTTCTTC. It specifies CSARDLGGNEQFF.

In DNA form, the CDR3 reads TGTGCCAGCAGTTACACCCGACTTAGGATTCAGTACTTC. This sequence encodes CASSYTRLRIQYF. The rearrangement links TRBV6-2 or TRBV6-3 to TRBJ2-7; D unclear. The CDR3 has 13 amino acids. CDR1 MNHEY and CDR2 SVGEGT come from the germline V gene. Trimming removed 2 bases at V and 10 bases at J, with 15 bases between.

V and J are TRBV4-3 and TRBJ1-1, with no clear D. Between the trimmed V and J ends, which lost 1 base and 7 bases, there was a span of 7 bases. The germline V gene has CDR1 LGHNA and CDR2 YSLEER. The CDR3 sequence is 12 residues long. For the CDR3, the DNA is TGCGCCAGCAGCCAAGGCAGAAGTGAAGCTTTCTTT. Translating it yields CASSQGRSEAFF.

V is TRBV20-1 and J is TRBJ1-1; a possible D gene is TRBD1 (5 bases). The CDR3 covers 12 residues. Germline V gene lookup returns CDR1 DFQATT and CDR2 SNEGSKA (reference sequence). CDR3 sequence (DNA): TGCCCCATGGGGGGGTTGAACACTGAAGCTTTCTTT. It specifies CPMGGLNTEAFF.

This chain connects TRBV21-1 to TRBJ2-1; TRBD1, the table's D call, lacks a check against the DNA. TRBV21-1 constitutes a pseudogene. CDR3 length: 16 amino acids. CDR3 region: CASRRQGPGPYNEQFF. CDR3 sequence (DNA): TGTGCCAGCAGGAGACAGGGGCCGGGACCCTACAATGAGCAGTTCTTC.

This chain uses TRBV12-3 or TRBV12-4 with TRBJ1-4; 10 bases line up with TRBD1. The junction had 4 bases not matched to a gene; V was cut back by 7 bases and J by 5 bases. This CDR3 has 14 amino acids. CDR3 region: CASTQGQGNEKLFF. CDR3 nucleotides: TGTGCCAGCACCCAGGGACAGGGGAATGAAAAACTGTTTTTT.

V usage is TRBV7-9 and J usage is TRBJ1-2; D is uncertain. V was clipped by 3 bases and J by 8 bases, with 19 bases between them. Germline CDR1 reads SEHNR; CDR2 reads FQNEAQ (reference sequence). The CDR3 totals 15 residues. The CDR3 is CASSFLGSPAGGYTF. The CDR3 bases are TGTGCCAGCAGCTTCTTGGGCAGTCCGGCGGGGGGCTACACCTTC.

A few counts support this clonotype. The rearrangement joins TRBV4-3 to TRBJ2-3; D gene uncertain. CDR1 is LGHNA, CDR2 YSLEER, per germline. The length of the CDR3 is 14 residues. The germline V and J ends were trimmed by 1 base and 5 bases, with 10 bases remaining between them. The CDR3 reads CASSQVANGDTQYF. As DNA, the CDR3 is TGCGCCAGCAGCCAAGTTGCCAACGGAGATACGCAGTATTTT.

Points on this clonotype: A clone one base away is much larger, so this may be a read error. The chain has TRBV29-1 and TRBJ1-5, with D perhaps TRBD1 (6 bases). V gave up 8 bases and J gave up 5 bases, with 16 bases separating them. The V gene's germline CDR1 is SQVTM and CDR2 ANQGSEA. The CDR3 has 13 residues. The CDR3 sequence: CSPRGVSDQPQHF. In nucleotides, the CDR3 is TGCAGCCCGAGGGGGGTTAGTGATCAGCCCCAGCATTTT.

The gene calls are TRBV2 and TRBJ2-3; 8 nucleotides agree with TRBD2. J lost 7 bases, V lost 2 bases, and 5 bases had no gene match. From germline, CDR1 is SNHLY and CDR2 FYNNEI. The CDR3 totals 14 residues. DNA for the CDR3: TGTGCCAGCAGTGAACCGACTAGCGACAATACGCAGTATTTT. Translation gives CASSEPTSDNTQYF.